This is a list of T cell receptor beta chains from one sample in a study of blood T cell repertoires in COVID-19. Clones were read by immunoSEQ multiplex PCR, and TCRdb kept only the in-frame ones, dropping some. Of more than 95,000 clones in the sample, over 65% are singletons; the top ten hold over 20%. Sample: peripheral blood. These receptors were obtained from a man aged 60 to 69 with acute or convalescent COVID-19. Both conserved end residues are part of each CDR3. D genes are given only for firm matches. Size values are once, few and many counts, or a class for expanded clones, and some rows have none.

clone size,V gene,D gene,J gene,CDR3 protein,CDR3 DNA
-,TRBV6-5,-,TRBJ2-3,CASSYTDPTRRDTQYF,TGTGCCAGCAGTTACACAGATCCGACCCGAAGGGATACGCAGTATTTT
once,TRBV2,TRBD1,TRBJ1-5,CASSERTGADRPQHF,TGTGCCAGCAGTGAAAGGACAGGCGCCGATCGGCCCCAGCATTTT
-,TRBV24-1,-,TRBJ1-5,CATSVNGQGEQPQHF,TGTGCCACCAGTGTAAACGGGCAGGGCGAACAGCCCCAGCATTTT
-,TRBV18,TRBD1,TRBJ1-2,CASSVLGTGENYGYTF,TGTGCCAGCTCAGTCCTCGGGACAGGGGAGAACTATGGCTACACCTTC
once,TRBV18,-,TRBJ1-1,CASSPARTNTEAFF,TGTGCCAGCTCACCGGCTCGGACAAACACTGAAGCTTTCTTT
-,TRBV4-1,TRBD1,TRBJ1-2,CASSQGQGAGVGYGYTF,TGCGCCAGCAGCCAAGGACAGGGGGCCGGGGTTGGCTATGGCTACACCTTC
once,TRBV9,TRBD1,TRBJ2-1,CASSIPGQFYNEQFF,TGTGCCAGCAGCATACCGGGACAGTTCTACAATGAGCAGTTCTTC
-,TRBV9,TRBD2,TRBJ2-5,CASSVRPSGSTGETQYF,TGTGCCAGCAGCGTACGGCCCAGCGGGAGTACCGGCGAGACCCAGTACTTC
-,TRBV24-1,-,TRBJ2-4,CATSDSRISSQNIQYF,TGTGCCACCAGTGATTCCCGAATTTCGTCCCAGAACATTCAGTACTTC
-,TRBV18,-,TRBJ2-2,CASSSNIAEITGELFF,TGTGCCAGCTCGTCGAACATAGCGGAGATCACCGGGGAGCTGTTTTTT
-,TRBV4-3,-,TRBJ2-5,CASSRGPGAETQYF,TGCGCCAGCAGCCGGGGGCCAGGGGCAGAGACCCAGTACTTC
-,TRBV12-3/TRBV12-4,-,TRBJ2-5,CASSLRSQETQYF,TGTGCCAGCAGTTTAAGGAGCCAAGAGACCCAGTACTTC
-,TRBV6-5,-,TRBJ2-1,CASSYVDGQEFF,TGTGCCAGCAGTTACGTAGACGGCCAGGAGTTCTTC
-,TRBV4-2,TRBD1,TRBJ2-7,CASSQGTGRYEQYF,TGTGCCAGCAGCCAGGGGACAGGGAGATACGAGCAGTACTTC
-,TRBV7-2,-,TRBJ1-4,CASSLSTGGNEKLFF,TGTGCCAGCAGCTTAAGTACGGGGGGGAATGAAAAACTGTTTTTT
once,TRBV7-9,TRBD1,TRBJ1-2,CASSDGTAYGYTF,TGTGCCAGCAGCGACGGGACAGCCTATGGCTACACCTTC
few,TRBV29-1,TRBD1,TRBJ2-1,CSVEGQGPDEQFF,TGCAGCGTCGAAGGACAGGGGCCAGATGAGCAGTTCTTC
-,TRBV6-5,-,TRBJ2-1,CASSYLPLDPDEQFF,TGTGCCAGCAGTTACCTTCCATTAGATCCCGATGAGCAGTTCTTC
-,TRBV28,TRBD2,TRBJ2-5,CASVAGGVMETQYF,TGTGCCAGCGTCGCGGGAGGGGTTATGGAGACCCAGTACTTC
-,TRBV5-6,-,TRBJ2-1,CASSLEFSQSSYNEQFF,TGTGCCAGCAGCTTAGAGTTCTCACAGAGCTCCTACAATGAGCAGTTCTTC
-,TRBV3-1/TRBV3-2,TRBD2,TRBJ2-3,CASSPRTSGTDTQYF,TGTGCCAGCAGCCCGAGGACTAGCGGGACAGATACGCAGTATTTT
-,TRBV19,-,TRBJ1-2,CASRQGSYTF,TGTGCCAGTCGGCAGGGATCCTACACCTTC
-,TRBV7-2,TRBD1,TRBJ1-6,CASTLMTGPNSPLHF,TGTGCCAGCACCCTGATGACAGGGCCAAATTCACCCCTCCACTTT
-,TRBV7-2,TRBD2,TRBJ2-5,CASSRQRLAEQETQYF,TGTGCCAGCAGCCGTCAACGACTAGCGGAGCAAGAGACCCAGTACTTC
-,TRBV11-2,TRBD2,TRBJ2-4,CASCGLAGDWNIQYF,TGTGCCAGCTGCGGACTAGCGGGAGATTGGAACATTCAGTACTTC
-,TRBV6-5,-,TRBJ2-3,CATERSSTDTQYF,TGTGCCACCGAGCGTTCTAGCACAGATACGCAGTATTTT
-,TRBV18,TRBD1,TRBJ1-2,CASSPGDRGLYGYTF,TGTGCCAGCTCACCAGGGGACAGGGGCTTATATGGCTACACCTTC
-,TRBV9,-,TRBJ2-2,CASSVGPGAGELFF,TGTGCCAGCAGCGTAGGGCCCGGGGCCGGGGAGCTGTTTTTT
-,TRBV5-4,TRBD1,TRBJ2-2,CATGTGSAGELFF,TGTGCCACCGGGACAGGGTCTGCCGGGGAGCTGTTTTTT
-,TRBV11-2,-,TRBJ1-6,CASTPEGRSYSPLHF,TGTGCCAGCACGCCTGAGGGCAGGAGCTATTCACCCCTCCACTTT
once,TRBV11-3,-,TRBJ2-2,CASSLRRGSNTGELFF,TGTGCCAGCAGCTTGCGCCGGGGGAGCAACACCGGGGAGCTGTTTTTT
-,TRBV5-1,-,TRBJ1-4,CASTFGQGRANEKLFF,TGCGCCAGCACCTTTGGCCAGGGGCGGGCTAATGAAAAACTGTTTTTT
once,TRBV4-1,TRBD1,TRBJ1-1,CASSRPLTGENTEAFF,TGCGCCAGCAGCCGCCCACTGACAGGGGAGAACACTGAAGCTTTCTTT
-,TRBV19,-,TRBJ1-5,CASRVGGNQPQHF,TGTGCCAGTAGGGTAGGGGGCAATCAGCCCCAGCATTTT
-,TRBV7-9,TRBD2,TRBJ2-1,CASSFPSGRARNEQFF,TGTGCCAGCAGCTTCCCTAGTGGGAGGGCCCGAAATGAGCAGTTCTTC
-,TRBV7-9,TRBD2,TRBJ2-1,CASSSRLADTYNEQFF,TGTGCCAGCAGCTCCCGACTAGCGGATACCTACAATGAGCAGTTCTTC
-,TRBV28,TRBD1,TRBJ1-1,CASSPSGQGRFAFF,TGTGCCAGCAGCCCCTCTGGACAGGGACGGTTTGCTTTCTTT
once,TRBV5-1,TRBD2,TRBJ2-7,CASSLARTSGSVENSYEQYF,TGCGCCAGCAGCTTGGCAAGGACTAGCGGGAGCGTCGAGAACTCCTACGAGCAGTACTTC
once,TRBV9,TRBD1,TRBJ2-2,CASSLSRGFDGELFF,TGTGCCAGCAGCCTAAGCAGGGGGTTTGACGGGGAGCTGTTTTTT
few,TRBV2,-,TRBJ1-6,CASSDLTDNSPLHF,TGTGCCAGCAGTGACCTGACAGATAATTCACCCCTCCACTTT
-,TRBV5-1,TRBD2,TRBJ2-7,CASSLGDFTSAYEQYF,TGCGCCAGCAGCTTGGGGGACTTTACTAGCGCCTACGAGCAGTACTTC
once,TRBV19,TRBD2,TRBJ2-1,CASSLGLAGGPERNEQFF,TGTGCCAGTAGTCTGGGACTAGCGGGAGGTCCTGAAAGGAATGAGCAGTTCTTC
-,TRBV10-1,-,TRBJ1-2,CASSTAQLYYGYTF,TGCGCCAGCTCAACAGCTCAATTATACTATGGCTACACCTTC
-,TRBV7-8,-,TRBJ1-2,CASSVTGNYGYTF,TGTGCCAGCAGCGTTACAGGGAACTATGGCTACACCTTC
-,TRBV5-1,-,TRBJ1-2,CASSHPGGHEYGYTF,TGCGCCAGCAGCCACCCCGGGGGGCATGAATATGGCTACACCTTC
-,TRBV25-1,-,TRBJ2-1,CATGSLHEQFF,TGTGCTACCGGGAGCCTTCATGAGCAGTTCTTC
-,TRBV3-1/TRBV3-2,-,TRBJ2-1,CASSQLNRVGEQFF,TGTGCCAGCAGCCAATTGAACAGGGTTGGTGAGCAGTTCTTC
-,TRBV19,-,TRBJ2-1,CATLPWGTSYNEQFF,TGTGCCACCCTTCCGTGGGGGACATCCTACAATGAGCAGTTCTTC
once,TRBV6-5,-,TRBJ1-5,CASSYSFQGNQPQHF,TGTGCCAGCAGTTACTCTTTCCAGGGCAATCAGCCCCAGCATTTT
-,TRBV7-9,TRBD1,TRBJ2-7,CASSPPLPGQRTYEQYF,TGTGCCAGCAGCCCACCTCTTCCGGGACAGAGGACCTACGAGCAGTACTTC
-,TRBV11-2,TRBD2,TRBJ2-2,CASSPRLASTGELFF,TGTGCCAGCAGCCCCCGACTAGCTTCGACCGGGGAGCTGTTTTTT
-,TRBV6-2/TRBV6-3,-,TRBJ2-1,CASSYPGGKGNEQFF,TGTGCCAGCAGTTACCCCGGCGGGAAGGGTAATGAGCAGTTCTTC
-,TRBV4-1,-,TRBJ1-3,CASSQVSGGGNTIYF,TGCGCCAGCAGCCAAGTATCAGGAGGCGGAAACACCATATATTTT